This T cell receptor beta chain derives from a study of cytomegalovirus exposure and HLA in healthy donors. Sequencing was performed with immunoSEQ multiplex PCR; in TCRdb, only in-frame clones are kept and a portion is missing. The sample shows hundreds of thousands of clones, about nine tenths of them seen only once. The specimen sequenced was PBMCs. This clonotype was obtained from a woman in her late teens or twenties in good health and CMV-seronegative.

Written as DNA, the CDR3 is TGTGCCAGCATCCGGTCCACCACCGGGGAGCTGTTTTTT. Translated: CASIRSTTGELFF. The rearrangement joins TRBV11-2 to TRBJ2-2; D ambiguous. Between the trimmed V and J ends, which lost 7 bases and 4 bases, there was a span of 10 bases. CDR1 and CDR2 from the germline V gene are SGHAT and FQNNGV. The CDR3 is made up of 13 amino acids.